One sample yielded the 12 T cell receptor beta chains listed below, sequenced in a study of shared clonotypes between healthy human individuals. This table comes from immunoSEQ multiplex PCR, and its TCRdb copy is limited to in-frame clones, with some not included. The sample lists fewer than 3 million clones; around 90% were seen once. The sequenced sample was naive CD4+ T cells from PBMCs. Described subset: CD45RA+ positively selected. These receptors originate from a young man in good health. Some clones in this sample may be carry-over from other donors' samples.

The chain has TRBV5-6 and TRBJ2-4, with 8 bases identical to TRBD2. With 4 bases clipped from V and 1 base from J, the junction kept 4 bases outside the gene matches. Germline CDR1 reads SGHDT; CDR2 reads YYEEEE. This CDR3 has 15 amino acids. CDR3 residues: CASSVSGSAKNIQYF. In DNA form, the CDR3 reads TGTGCCAGCAGCGTGAGCGGGAGTGCCAAAAACATTCAGTACTTC.

The chain employs TRBV5-4 and TRBJ1-5, with 8 nucleotides matching TRBD1. The CDR3 covers 15 residues. From germline, CDR1 is SGHNT and CDR2 YYREEE (reference sequence). V gave up 4 bases and J gave up 5 bases; unmatched junction bases: 8. The chain's CDR3 is CASSVDGTGDQPQHF. CDR3 nucleotides: TGTGCCAGCAGCGTAGACGGGACAGGCGATCAGCCCCAGCATTTT.

This chain connects TRBV9 to TRBJ2-1, with 8 bases aligning to TRBD2. The V gene's germline CDR1 is SGDLS and CDR2 YYNGEE. This CDR3 contains 17 residues. With V trimmed by 1 base and J by 1 base, 7 bases remained unmatched. CDR3 amino acids: CASSVRGSGTSYNEQFF. The DNA for the CDR3 is TGTGCCAGCAGCGTACGGGGTAGCGGGACATCCTACAATGAGCAGTTCTTC.

With regard to this clone: The sample holds other DNA sequences that translate to the same CDR3. J is TRBJ1-5 and V is TRBV28, with 7 bases aligning to TRBD1. Germline CDR1 and CDR2: MDHEN and SYDVKM. The CDR3 consists of 14 residues. V lost 3 bases, J lost 7 bases, and 6 bases stayed unmatched. Here the CDR3 reads CASSFYRGSQPQHF. Written as DNA, the CDR3 is TGTGCCAGCAGTTTTTACAGGGGTAGCCAGCCCCAGCATTTT. Full variable domain (outside the CDR3, taken from reference TRBV28 and TRBJ1-5): DVKVTQSSRYLVKRTGEKVFLECVQDMDHENMFWYRQDPGLGLRLIYFSYDVKMKEKGDIPEGYSVSREKKERFSLILESASTNQTSMYLCASSFYRGSQPQHFGDGTRLSIL.

The chain links TRBV5-5 to TRBJ2-3; D is unresolved. V lost 4 bases and J lost 5, with 8 bases in between. The CDR3 has 12 residues. Germline V gene sequence: CDR1 SGHKS, CDR2 YYEKEE (reference sequence). The CDR3 reads CASSPSLDTQYF. CDR3 DNA: TGTGCCAGCAGCCCATCACTAGATACGCAGTATTTT.

Remarks on this clone: Other DNA sequences from this sample encode an identical CDR3 as well. This sequence joins TRBV30 and TRBJ1-2; D remains unclear. Trimming left V 1 base short and J 4 bases short, with 7 bases between. Looked up from germline, CDR1 is GTSNPN and CDR2 is SVGIG (reference sequence). The CDR3 length is 12 residues. CDR3 region: CAWSAGLYGYTF. The CDR3 DNA sequence: TGTGCCTGGAGTGCCGGCCTCTATGGCTACACCTTC.

This chain uses TRBV29-1 with TRBJ2-7; D is possibly TRBD1 (5 bases). The CDR3 extends over 14 amino acids. V lost 1 base and J lost 4, with 14 bases in between. The germline gives CDR1 SQVTM, CDR2 ANQGSEA. The CDR3, as DNA: TGCAGCGTTGAAGCAGGCCAGGGCCGGTACGAGCAGTACTTC. Translation: CSVEAGQGRYEQYF.

This clone was recorded only once. The chain carries TRBV28 and TRBJ2-1, with D tentatively TRBD2 (5 bases). Trimming took off 6 bases at V and 7 bases at J, with 16 bases between the two ends. Germline loops: CDR1 MDHEN, CDR2 SYDVKM. This CDR3 has 14 amino acids. CDR3 protein: CASRLEGLSNEQFF. CDR3 nucleotides: TGTGCCAGCAGACTCGAGGGCCTCTCGAATGAGCAGTTCTTC.

The chain couples TRBV6-1 to TRBJ1-2, with D possibly TRBD1 on 5 matching bases. From germline, CDR1 is MNHNS and CDR2 SASEGT. The V end lost 8 bases, the J end lost 7 bases, and 11 bases lay between the germline ends. There are 11 residues in the CDR3. Here the CDR3 reads CASAGGVGYTF. CDR3 bases: TGTGCCAGCGCCGGGGGGGTTGGCTACACCTTC.

This chain joins TRBV20-1 and TRBJ1-2; D is unresolved. Trimming pared 1 base from V and 8 bases from J, leaving 8 bases between. The CDR3 consists of 11 residues. From germline, CDR1 is DFQATT and CDR2 SNEGSKA (reference sequence). The CDR3 DNA sequence: TGCAGTGCTAGAGGCCTGGTCGGCTACACCTTC. Protein product: CSARGLVGYTF.

About this clone: Other DNA sequences in the same sample also yield this CDR3. The chain uses TRBV18 and TRBJ2-7, with 7 bases fitting TRBD1. This CDR3 has 13 residues. Trimming cost V 6 bases and J 3 bases; bases outside gene matches: 5. Germline lookup yields CDR1 KGHSH and CDR2 LQKENI. CDR3: CASSPGQFYEQYF. The CDR3 DNA reads as TGTGCCAGCTCGCCGGGACAGTTCTACGAGCAGTACTTC. Full variable domain (outside the CDR3, taken from reference TRBV18 and TRBJ2-7): NAGVMQNPRHLVRRRGQEARLRCSPMKGHSHVYWYRQLPEEGLKFMVYLQKENIIDESGMPKERFSAEFPKEGPSILRIQQVVRGDSAAYFCASSPGQFYEQYFGPGTRLTVT.

The V call is TRBV6-1, the J call TRBJ2-2; TRBD1 is a possible D gene (6 bases). V lost 6 bases to trimming and J lost 4 bases, with 15 bases between them. Germline lookup yields CDR1 MNHNS and CDR2 SASEGT. The length of the CDR3 is 15 residues. CDR3 sequence (DNA): TGTGCCAGCAGACCAGGGGTTTTGGGCACCGGGGAGCTGTTTTTT. Amino acids: CASRPGVLGTGELFF.